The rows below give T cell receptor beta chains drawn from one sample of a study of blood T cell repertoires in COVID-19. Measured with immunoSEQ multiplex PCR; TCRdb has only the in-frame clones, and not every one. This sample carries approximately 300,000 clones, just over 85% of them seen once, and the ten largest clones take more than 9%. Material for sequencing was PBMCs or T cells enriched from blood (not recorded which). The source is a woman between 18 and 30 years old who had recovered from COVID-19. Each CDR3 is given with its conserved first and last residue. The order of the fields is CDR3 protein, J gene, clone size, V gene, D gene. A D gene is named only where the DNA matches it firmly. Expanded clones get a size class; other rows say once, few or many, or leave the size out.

CDR3 protein: CAISEPGGKNTGELFF
J gene: TRBJ2-2
clone size: once
V gene: TRBV10-3
D gene: TRBD1

CDR3 protein: CASSRPGTRSDEQFF
J gene: TRBJ2-1
clone size: .
V gene: TRBV7-6
D gene: TRBD2

CDR3 protein: CASSLDTGTYGYTF
J gene: TRBJ1-2
clone size: .
V gene: TRBV4-1
D gene: .

CDR3 protein: CASSSYRDNTEAFF
J gene: TRBJ1-1
clone size: few
V gene: TRBV11-2
D gene: .

CDR3 protein: CASSLAGREETQYF
J gene: TRBJ2-5
clone size: few
V gene: TRBV5-1
D gene: .

CDR3 protein: CAWRADRVPYGYTF
J gene: TRBJ1-2
clone size: few
V gene: TRBV30
D gene: .

CDR3 protein: CASSYAPDRVQEQYF
J gene: TRBJ2-7
clone size: few
V gene: TRBV6-2/TRBV6-3
D gene: TRBD1

CDR3 protein: CASSVAGRSTDTQYF
J gene: TRBJ2-3
clone size: .
V gene: TRBV19
D gene: .

CDR3 protein: CASSLGYGGSDSPLHF
J gene: TRBJ1-6
clone size: once
V gene: TRBV5-1
D gene: .

CDR3 protein: CAWSVGLDRGDEQYF
J gene: TRBJ2-7
clone size: .
V gene: TRBV30
D gene: TRBD1

CDR3 protein: CASSPAGTGAGNTIYF
J gene: TRBJ1-3
clone size: .
V gene: TRBV11-2
D gene: TRBD1

CDR3 protein: CASSLSTGANVLTF
J gene: TRBJ2-6
clone size: .
V gene: TRBV5-1
D gene: .

CDR3 protein: CASSPQGTGVGEQYF
J gene: TRBJ2-7
clone size: .
V gene: TRBV5-5
D gene: TRBD1